A selection of T cell receptor beta chains follows, all from one sample in a study of blood T cell repertoires in COVID-19. Measured with immunoSEQ multiplex PCR; TCRdb has only the in-frame clones, and not every one. The repertoire holds fewer than 450,000 clones, about 90% seen once, with 1% in the top ten. Sequenced: PBMCs or T cells enriched from blood (not recorded which). These receptors were taken from a woman younger than 45 who had recovered from COVID-19. CDR3s include the opening cysteine and the closing phenylalanine or tryptophan. The D gene is left open where the match is weak. Clone size is shown for a subset of rows, as once, few, many or a class of expanded clone.

J: TRBJ2-1; length: 19; D: TRBD2; V: TRBV7-9; size: .; CDR3: CASSPSRAGTEKSPNEQFF; DNA: TGTGCCAGCAGCCCAAGTCGAGCGGGGACTGAGAAGTCACCCAATGAGCAGTTCTTC
J: TRBJ2-2; length: 14; D: .; V: TRBV5-1; size: .; CDR3: CASSFQGNTGELFF; DNA: TGCGCCAGCAGCTTCCAGGGGAACACCGGGGAGCTGTTTTTT
J: TRBJ1-2; length: 15; D: TRBD1; V: TRBV30; size: .; CDR3: CAWSVRDRGPYGYTF; DNA: TGTGCCTGGAGTGTAAGGGACAGGGGGCCTTATGGCTACACCTTC
J: TRBJ2-7; length: 18; D: .; V: TRBV5-1; size: .; CDR3: CASSPIGLAVIGSYEQYF; DNA: TGCGCCAGCAGCCCCATTGGTTTAGCGGTGATCGGTTCCTACGAGCAGTACTTC
J: TRBJ2-7; length: 14; D: .; V: TRBV21-1; size: .; CDR3: CASRIRTPGREQYF; DNA: TGTGCCAGCAGGATCCGGACACCTGGTCGGGAGCAGTACTTC
J: TRBJ2-7; length: 14; D: .; V: TRBV11-2; size: .; CDR3: CASSSLRGFYEQYF; DNA: TGTGCCAGCAGCTCACTCAGGGGTTTCTACGAGCAGTACTTC
J: TRBJ1-3; length: 14; D: .; V: TRBV5-6; size: once; CDR3: CASRPSGSGNTIYF; DNA: TGTGCCAGCAGGCCTTCAGGGTCTGGAAACACCATATATTTT
J: TRBJ2-7; length: 15; D: TRBD2; V: TRBV28; size: .; CDR3: CASSFLAGGFYEQYF; DNA: TGTGCCAGCAGTTTCCTCGCGGGGGGCTTTTACGAGCAGTACTTC
J: TRBJ2-7; length: 15; D: TRBD2; V: TRBV28; size: once; CDR3: CASSPDDGTGGEQYF; DNA: TGTGCCAGCAGTCCGGACGACGGGACGGGAGGCGAGCAGTACTTC
J: TRBJ2-5; length: 13; D: .; V: TRBV27; size: .; CDR3: CASRNGGEETQYF; DNA: TGTGCCAGCCGCAACGGCGGGGAAGAGACCCAGTACTTC
J: TRBJ2-2; length: 15; D: .; V: TRBV7-8; size: .; CDR3: CASSRTRTNTGELFF; DNA: TGTGCCAGCAGCCGTACGCGAACGAACACCGGGGAGCTGTTTTTT
J: TRBJ2-7; length: 16; D: TRBD1; V: TRBV28; size: .; CDR3: CASSLGFGTVLDEQYF; DNA: TGTGCCAGCAGTTTAGGTTTCGGGACAGTCCTAGACGAGCAGTACTTC
J: TRBJ2-3; length: 13; D: TRBD2; V: TRBV28; size: .; CDR3: CASIAGARGTQYF; DNA: TGTGCCAGTATAGCGGGGGCCCGAGGCACGCAGTATTTT
J: TRBJ1-5; length: 17; D: TRBD1; V: TRBV11-2; size: few; CDR3: CASSLGLQGFGNQPQHF; DNA: TGTGCCAGCAGCTTAGGTTTACAGGGGTTCGGGAATCAGCCCCAGCATTTT
J: TRBJ2-7; length: 16; D: TRBD2; V: TRBV7-9; size: .; CDR3: CASSLGGTSGWDEQYF; DNA: TGTGCCAGCAGCTTGGGGGGGACTAGCGGTTGGGACGAGCAGTACTTC